The 17 T cell receptor beta chains reported below all come from one sample, sequenced in a study of cytomegalovirus exposure and HLA in healthy donors. With 60 Vbeta and 13 Jbeta primers, the PCR was carried out. The table came from immunoSEQ multiplex PCR; TCRdb's copy has only in-frame clones and leaves some out. The profile covers over 150,000 clones, with roughly 80% appearing a single time and roughly 13% taken by the ten largest. Sequenced: PBMCs. These receptors were obtained from a woman aged 45 to 65 in good health and CMV-seronegative.

The rearrangement joins TRBV11-2 to TRBJ2-2; 10 nucleotides align to TRBD2. Germline-derived CDR1 and CDR2 are SGHAT and FQNNGV. The CDR3 spans 16 residues. The junction had 4 bases not matched to a gene; V was cut back by 4 bases and J by 2 bases. The CDR3 DNA reads as TGTGCCAGCAGCTACCTAGCGGGGGTCAACACCGGGGAGCTGTTTTTT. Protein product: CASSYLAGVNTGELFF.

This chain joins TRBV6-1 and TRBJ2-1, with a tentative D call TRBD2 (5 bases). Trimming cost V 6 bases and J 0 bases, with 6 bases left between them. Germline V gene data show CDR1 as MNHNS and CDR2 as SASEGT. CDR3 length: 13 amino acids. The CDR3 DNA reads as TGTGCCAGCAGACGGGGCTCCTACAATGAGCAGTTCTTC. This codes for CASRRGSYNEQFF.

The sample holds a few counts of this clone. CDR3 DNA: TGCACCAGCAGCCAGCTTCCTCCTAACGGGGGATCCTACAATGAGCAGTTCTTC. Translation gives CTSSQLPPNGGSYNEQFF. The J gene is TRBJ2-1, the V gene TRBV1; TRBD2 is the table's D call and was not checked against the DNA. TRBV1 represents a pseudogene. The CDR3 loop spans 18 amino acids.

CDR3 nucleotides: TGTGCCAGCAGCTCCTTAGCAGATACGCAGTATTTT. This codes for CASSSLADTQYF. This rearrangement joins TRBV7-2 to TRBJ2-3; D gene uncertain. The ends were cut back, 4 bases at V and 4 bases at J, with 6 bases in the middle. This CDR3 spans 12 amino acids. CDR1 is SGHTA and CDR2 is FQGNSA in the germline V gene. The full variable domain, rest sourced from reference TRBV7-2 and TRBJ2-3, is GAGVSQSPSNKVTEKGKDVELRCDPISGHTALYWYRQSLGQGLEFLIYFQGNSAPDKSGLPSDRFSAERTGGSVSTLTIQRTQQEDSAVYLCASSSLADTQYFGPGTRLTVL.

The chain combines TRBV5-6 with TRBJ2-1; 9 nucleotides match TRBD1. The V gene end was trimmed by 3 bases and the J gene end by 8 bases; junction bases not matched to a gene: 9. The length of the CDR3 is 15 residues. Germline V gene sequence: CDR1 SGHDT, CDR2 YYEEEE. CDR3 amino acids: CASSSVGTGLHEQFF. Written as DNA, the CDR3 is TGTGCCAGCAGCTCAGTCGGGACAGGGCTCCATGAGCAGTTCTTC.

This chain connects TRBV5-4 to TRBJ1-1; no definite D call. This CDR3 is built from 14 residues. Germline CDR1 and CDR2: SGHNT and YYREEE (reference sequence). Trimming removed 3 bases at V and 1 base at J, with 10 bases between. The CDR3 DNA sequence: TGTGCCAGCAGCTCCGACACCACGAACACTGAAGCTTTCTTT. Protein sequence: CASSSDTTNTEAFF.

V gene TRBV9 combines with J gene TRBJ2-3; the match to TRBD1 covers 11 bases. The CDR3 has 17 amino acids. Germline V lookup: CDR1 SGDLS, CDR2 YYNGEE. V trimming: 3 bases; J trimming: 3 bases; junction bases outside the gene matches: 9. The CDR3 is CASSALLGTGGTDTQYF. The CDR3, as DNA: TGTGCCAGCAGCGCCCTCCTAGGGACAGGGGGGACAGATACGCAGTATTTT.

This CDR3 reads CASSFDRGDEQYF. In DNA form, the CDR3 reads TGTGCCAGCAGCTTTGACAGGGGAGACGAGCAGTACTTC. This chain links TRBV9 with TRBJ2-7; TRBD1 aligns across 8 bases. The V segment lost 4 bases and the J segment 5 bases; nucleotides outside the gene matches: 5. The CDR3 has 13 amino acids. Per the germline V gene, CDR1 is SGDLS and CDR2 is YYNGEE.

The gene calls are TRBV18 and TRBJ1-5; 10 bases are shared with TRBD1. Looked up from germline, CDR1 is KGHSH and CDR2 is LQKENI. CDR3 length equals 16 residues. The junction had 9 bases not matched to a gene; V was cut back by 6 bases and J by 4 bases. The CDR3 nucleotides read TGTGCCAGCTCCCCATTTCCGGGACAGGGGAATCAGCCCCAGCATTTT. The encoded protein is CASSPFPGQGNQPQHF.

About this clone: The sample carries other DNA sequences with the same CDR3. The chain is built from TRBV15 and TRBJ2-6, with D tentatively TRBD2 (6 bases). CDR1 is LNHNV, CDR2 YYDKDF, per germline (reference sequence). Trimming shortened V by 0 bases and J by 2 bases, and 8 bases separated the two germline ends. The CDR3 is 16 amino acids. The CDR3 DNA reads TGTGCCACCAGCAGAGACAGGGAGGCTGGGGCCAACGTCCTGACTTTC. This sequence encodes CATSRDREAGANVLTF.

The chain joins TRBV12-5 to TRBJ2-5; unclear D gene. CDR1 LGHNT and CDR2 FRNRAP come from the germline V gene. V gave up 6 bases and J gave up 4 bases, with 12 bases separating them. CDR3 size: 13 residues. CDR3 DNA sequence: TGTGCTAGTGGCCCCCGCGGCGGAGAGACCCAGTACTTC. It specifies CASGPRGGETQYF.

The chain links TRBV27 to TRBJ1-1; D ambiguous. The germline V and J ends were trimmed by 5 bases and 2 bases, with 12 bases remaining between them. Germline CDR1 reads MNHEY; CDR2 reads SMNVEV (reference sequence). This CDR3 region has 14 residues. CDR3: CASSVYWANTEAFF. The CDR3 nucleotides are TGTGCCAGCAGTGTCTATTGGGCAAACACTGAAGCTTTCTTT.

This chain joins TRBV27 and TRBJ1-2, with 9 bases that match TRBD1. V dropped 6 bases and J dropped 4; count of bases not matched to a gene: 9. This CDR3 is 15 amino acids long. CDR1 is MNHEY, CDR2 SMNVEV, per germline (reference sequence). The CDR3 loop is CASRRGTGGGYGYTF. The CDR3 DNA reads as TGTGCCAGCAGAAGAGGTACAGGGGGCGGCTATGGCTACACCTTC.

The chain uses TRBV28 and TRBJ2-6; D is unresolved. The V gene lost 4 bases and the J gene lost 0 bases, with 16 bases spanning the gap. The CDR3 totals 18 residues. Germline-derived CDR1 and CDR2 are MDHEN and SYDVKM. The DNA for the CDR3 is TGTGCCAGCAGTTACCTGGCAGATCCTAGCTCTGGGGCCAACGTCCTGACTTTC. Residues: CASSYLADPSSGANVLTF.

This clone has only a few counts. The chain combines TRBV6-6 with TRBJ2-7, with 8 bases lining up with TRBD2. The CDR3 extends over 14 amino acids. Trimming removed 7 bases from V and 4 bases from J; junction bases left unmatched: 9. CDR1 MNHNY and CDR2 SVGAGI come from the germline V gene (reference sequence). The CDR3 sequence is CASTGLATSYEQYF. CDR3 DNA sequence: TGTGCCAGCACTGGACTAGCTACTTCTTACGAGCAGTACTTC.

In this sample, this clone turned up a few times. The V and J genes are TRBV2 and TRBJ1-2, with D hard to call. V shed 6 bases and J shed 7 bases, with 18 bases lying between them. The germline V gene has CDR1 SNHLY and CDR2 FYNNEI. The CDR3 runs to 14 residues. CDR3 DNA: TGTGCCAGCAGCCCCTTATTAAGCGCTCCTGGCTACACCTTC. Protein: CASSPLLSAPGYTF.

DNA for the CDR3: TGTGCCAGCGCCTTCGAGACTGAAGCTTTCTTT. Its translation: CASAFETEAFF. The chain uses TRBV28 and TRBJ1-1; D is unresolved. CDR1 MDHEN and CDR2 SYDVKM come from the germline V gene. V gave up 8 bases and J gave up 5 bases, with 9 bases separating them. This CDR3 is built from 11 residues.